These T cell receptor beta chains were read from a single sample in a study of chemoradiotherapy in HPV16-positive cancers. Libraries were prepared by immunoSEQ multiplex PCR; TCRdb keeps only in-frame clonotypes and omits some of them. The sample lists around 3,900 clones; over 75% were seen once. The specimen comprised tumor tissue, sampled from a patient who underwent chemoradiotherapy. These receptors all come from a human donor with HPV-associated anogenital cancer. The CDR3 runs from the conserved cysteine through the conserved F or W. A D gene is named only where the DNA matches it firmly. Clone size, where shown, is once, few, many, or a class for clones that have expanded.

len: 14
v_gene: TRBV4-1
j_gene: TRBJ1-2
abundance: .
d_gene: .
CDR3aa: CASSQVGTPYGYTF
CDR3nt: TGCGCCAGCAGCCAAGTGGGGACCCCTTATGGCTACACCTTC

len: 14
v_gene: TRBV4-1
j_gene: TRBJ1-5
abundance: .
d_gene: TRBD1
CDR3aa: CASSDSRGLSPQHF
CDR3nt: TGCGCCAGCAGCGACAGCAGGGGGCTCTCGCCCCAGCATTTT

len: 15
v_gene: TRBV11-2
j_gene: TRBJ1-6
abundance: once
d_gene: .
CDR3aa: CASSVSLGGNSPLHF
CDR3nt: TGTGCCAGCAGCGTCTCCCTAGGGGGGAATTCACCCCTCCACTTT

len: 15
v_gene: TRBV11-1
j_gene: TRBJ1-1
abundance: .
d_gene: .
CDR3aa: CASSLRAGRNTEAFF
CDR3nt: TGTGCCAGCAGCTTACGGGCAGGGCGGAACACTGAAGCTTTCTTT

len: 13
v_gene: TRBV6-5
j_gene: TRBJ1-5
abundance: .
d_gene: .
CDR3aa: CASNQGPGQPQHF
CDR3nt: TGTGCCAGCAATCAGGGGCCGGGCCAGCCCCAGCATTTT

len: 13
v_gene: TRBV28
j_gene: TRBJ2-1
abundance: .
d_gene: TRBD2
CDR3aa: CASSSKRGRGQFF
CDR3nt: TGTGCCAGCAGTTCGAAGCGGGGGCGGGGGCAGTTCTTC

len: 14
v_gene: TRBV11-2
j_gene: TRBJ1-4
abundance: .
d_gene: .
CDR3aa: CASSFLGPNEKLFF
CDR3nt: TGTGCCAGCAGCTTCCTCGGTCCTAATGAAAAACTGTTTTTT

len: 13
v_gene: TRBV14
j_gene: TRBJ1-1
abundance: .
d_gene: .
CDR3aa: CASSPTSWGATFF
CDR3nt: TGTGCCAGCAGCCCTACCTCATGGGGGGCGACTTTCTTT

len: 13
v_gene: TRBV6-1
j_gene: TRBJ2-2
abundance: once
d_gene: .
CDR3aa: CASRGPRTGELFF
CDR3nt: TGTGCCAGCAGAGGACCCCGGACCGGGGAGCTGTTTTTT

len: 15
v_gene: TRBV2
j_gene: TRBJ2-7
abundance: .
d_gene: .
CDR3aa: CASSEQWQGMDEQYF
CDR3nt: TGTGCCAGCAGTGAACAGTGGCAGGGGATGGACGAGCAGTACTTC

len: 16
v_gene: TRBV4-3
j_gene: TRBJ1-2
abundance: .
d_gene: .
CDR3aa: CASSQDRGDWDYGYTF
CDR3nt: TGCGCCAGCAGCCAAGATCGAGGGGACTGGGACTATGGCTACACCTTC

len: 15
v_gene: TRBV5-4
j_gene: TRBJ2-7
abundance: .
d_gene: TRBD2
CDR3aa: CASSLEAGVSYEQYF
CDR3nt: TGTGCCAGCAGCTTGGAGGCGGGGGTCTCCTACGAGCAGTACTTC

len: 16
v_gene: TRBV11-2
j_gene: TRBJ2-1
abundance: once
d_gene: TRBD2
CDR3aa: CASARSRTSGYNEQFF
CDR3nt: TGTGCCAGCGCCAGAAGCCGGACTAGCGGCTACAATGAGCAGTTCTTC

len: 15
v_gene: TRBV9
j_gene: TRBJ1-2
abundance: .
d_gene: .
CDR3aa: CASSPLGQGREGYTF
CDR3nt: TGTGCCAGCAGCCCCCTGGGGCAGGGACGCGAGGGCTACACCTTC

len: 12
v_gene: TRBV5-1
j_gene: TRBJ2-7
abundance: few
d_gene: .
CDR3aa: CASTGGNYEQYF
CDR3nt: TGCGCCAGCACAGGCGGCAACTACGAGCAGTACTTC

len: 15
v_gene: TRBV19
j_gene: TRBJ2-1
abundance: .
d_gene: TRBD2
CDR3aa: CASSIGTSIFNEQFF
CDR3nt: TGTGCCAGTAGTATAGGGACTAGCATTTTCAATGAGCAGTTCTTC

len: 13
v_gene: TRBV6-6
j_gene: TRBJ2-5
abundance: few
d_gene: .
CDR3aa: CASSSPPRETQYF
CDR3nt: TGTGCCAGCAGTTCCCCCCCTCGTGAGACCCAGTACTTC

len: 17
v_gene: TRBV5-3
j_gene: TRBJ1-1
abundance: .
d_gene: .
CDR3aa: CARSRPGENEVPPEAFF
CDR3nt: TGTGCCAGAAGCAGGCCGGGGGAGAATGAGGTTCCTCCTGAAGCTTTCTTT

len: 15
v_gene: TRBV9
j_gene: TRBJ2-2
abundance: .
d_gene: TRBD2
CDR3aa: CASSSGGPNTGELFF
CDR3nt: TGTGCCAGCAGTAGCGGGGGCCCGAACACCGGGGAGCTGTTTTTT

len: 18
v_gene: TRBV5-1
j_gene: TRBJ2-2
abundance: .
d_gene: TRBD2
CDR3aa: CASSVLADTITNTGELFF
CDR3nt: TGCGCCAGCAGCGTCCTAGCGGATACCATAACGAACACCGGGGAGCTGTTTTTT

len: 14
v_gene: TRBV6-5
j_gene: TRBJ2-2
abundance: .
d_gene: .
CDR3aa: CASSAPGNTGELFF
CDR3nt: TGTGCCAGCAGCGCCCCAGGGAACACCGGGGAGCTGTTTTTT

len: 15
v_gene: TRBV14
j_gene: TRBJ2-3
abundance: .
d_gene: .
CDR3aa: CASSRPTGSTDTQYF
CDR3nt: TGTGCCAGCAGCCGCCCGACAGGTAGCACAGATACGCAGTATTTT

len: 14
v_gene: TRBV5-1
j_gene: TRBJ2-1
abundance: .
d_gene: TRBD2
CDR3aa: CATAAGIGWDEQFF
CDR3nt: TGCGCCACCGCAGCGGGGATAGGCTGGGATGAGCAGTTCTTC

len: 17
v_gene: TRBV11-2
j_gene: TRBJ1-3
abundance: once
d_gene: .
CDR3aa: CASSLGFGASSGNTIYF
CDR3nt: TGTGCCAGCAGCTTAGGTTTCGGGGCCAGCTCTGGAAACACCATATATTTT

len: 15
v_gene: TRBV5-1
j_gene: TRBJ2-5
abundance: .
d_gene: .
CDR3aa: CASSLAIGTRETQYF
CDR3nt: TGCGCCAGCAGCTTGGCCATCGGGACCCGAGAGACCCAGTACTTC

len: 14
v_gene: TRBV6-6
j_gene: TRBJ1-1
abundance: .
d_gene: .
CDR3aa: CASSYSTPNTEAFF
CDR3nt: TGTGCCAGCAGTTACTCCACCCCGAACACTGAAGCTTTCTTT

len: 14
v_gene: TRBV7-2
j_gene: TRBJ2-1
abundance: once
d_gene: .
CDR3aa: CASSLVAQYNEQFF
CDR3nt: TGTGCCAGCAGCTTAGTGGCCCAGTACAATGAGCAGTTCTTC

len: 15
v_gene: TRBV5-1
j_gene: TRBJ2-7
abundance: .
d_gene: .
CDR3aa: CASSLTHTRGGEQYF
CDR3nt: TGCGCCAGCAGCTTGACCCATACCCGAGGAGGGGAGCAGTACTTC

len: 13
v_gene: TRBV6-1
j_gene: TRBJ1-5
abundance: .
d_gene: .
CDR3aa: CASSDPKGQPQHF
CDR3nt: TGTGCCAGCAGTGATCCCAAAGGGCAGCCCCAGCATTTT

len: 13
v_gene: TRBV2
j_gene: TRBJ2-7
abundance: .
d_gene: .
CDR3aa: CASTLDRAYEQYF
CDR3nt: TGTGCCAGCACCCTGGACAGAGCCTACGAGCAGTACTTC

len: 13
v_gene: TRBV6-1
j_gene: TRBJ1-4
abundance: .
d_gene: TRBD1
CDR3aa: CASAGTANEKLFF
CDR3nt: TGTGCCTCAGCCGGGACAGCAAATGAAAAACTGTTTTTT

len: 16
v_gene: TRBV5-4
j_gene: TRBJ1-2
abundance: .
d_gene: TRBD1
CDR3aa: CASSLAWTGTGGGYTF
CDR3nt: TGTGCCAGCAGCTTGGCGTGGACCGGGACAGGGGGAGGCTACACCTTC

len: 15
v_gene: TRBV11-2
j_gene: TRBJ2-3
abundance: .
d_gene: TRBD1
CDR3aa: CASSVGTGNTDTQYF
CDR3nt: TGTGCCAGCAGCGTGGGGACAGGGAATACAGATACGCAGTATTTT

len: 14
v_gene: TRBV13
j_gene: TRBJ2-1
abundance: .
d_gene: TRBD1
CDR3aa: CASSSGGQRNEQFF
CDR3nt: TGTGCCAGCAGCTCAGGGGGACAGAGGAATGAGCAGTTCTTC

len: 14
v_gene: TRBV2
j_gene: TRBJ2-5
abundance: .
d_gene: .
CDR3aa: CASSPGTGKETQYF
CDR3nt: TGTGCCAGCAGTCCCGGGACTGGCAAAGAGACCCAGTACTTC

len: 15
v_gene: TRBV12-5
j_gene: TRBJ1-2
abundance: .
d_gene: .
CDR3aa: CASGLTSFRVDGYTF
CDR3nt: TGTGCTAGTGGTTTGACCTCGTTTAGGGTTGACGGCTACACCTTC

len: 14
v_gene: TRBV5-1
j_gene: TRBJ2-5
abundance: .
d_gene: .
CDR3aa: CASSRLGGAETQYF
CDR3nt: TGCGCCAGCAGCCGCCTGGGGGGGGCAGAGACCCAGTACTTC

len: 15
v_gene: TRBV27
j_gene: TRBJ1-4
abundance: .
d_gene: .
CDR3aa: CASSLDHLGDEKLFF
CDR3nt: TGTGCCAGCAGTTTGGACCATTTGGGGGATGAAAAACTGTTTTTT

len: 15
v_gene: TRBV11-2
j_gene: TRBJ1-2
abundance: .
d_gene: .
CDR3aa: CASSFGGHGGYGYTF
CDR3nt: TGTGCCAGCAGCTTCGGGGGTCATGGGGGGTATGGCTACACCTTC

len: 15
v_gene: TRBV7-9
j_gene: TRBJ1-1
abundance: .
d_gene: .
CDR3aa: CASSSSGAPGTEAFF
CDR3nt: TGTGCCAGCAGCTCATCAGGGGCCCCGGGCACTGAAGCTTTCTTT

len: 13
v_gene: TRBV5-6
j_gene: TRBJ1-6
abundance: .
d_gene: .
CDR3aa: CASSLDSNSPLHF
CDR3nt: TGTGCCAGCAGCCTGGACAGTAATTCACCCCTCCACTTT

len: 16
v_gene: TRBV5-1
j_gene: TRBJ2-2
abundance: .
d_gene: TRBD2
CDR3aa: CASSPLLAGGTGELFF
CDR3nt: TGCGCCAGCAGCCCGCTACTAGCGGGGGGGACCGGGGAGCTGTTTTTT

len: 16
v_gene: TRBV9
j_gene: TRBJ2-2
abundance: .
d_gene: TRBD1
CDR3aa: CASSAPGQGNTGELFF
CDR3nt: TGTGCCAGCAGCGCCCCGGGACAGGGGAACACCGGGGAGCTGTTTTTT

len: 13
v_gene: TRBV9
j_gene: TRBJ2-2
abundance: .
d_gene: TRBD2
CDR3aa: CASSGGGTGELFF
CDR3nt: TGTGCCAGCAGCGGGGGGGGTACCGGGGAGCTGTTTTTT

len: 18
v_gene: TRBV7-3
j_gene: TRBJ2-2
abundance: .
d_gene: TRBD1
CDR3aa: CASRRGQGILANTGELFF
CDR3nt: TGTGCCAGCAGACGAGGACAGGGCATACTCGCGAACACCGGGGAGCTGTTTTTT